This T cell receptor beta chain was observed in a study of OX40 agonist ivuxolimab in advanced cancers. Produced via immunoSEQ multiplex PCR; TCRdb's table is partial and in-frame only. The data hold 35,000 to 55,000 clones, with roughly 94% observed a single time. The germline CDR1 and CDR2 sequences are MGHDK and SYGVNS. Deletions cut 2 bases from V and 5 bases from J, with 9 bases between. The CDR3 consists of 13 residues. This clone was seen a handful of times. This TCR derives from an adult with an advanced solid tumor such as melanoma, head and neck, liver or kidney cancer. Specimen: CD4+ or CD8+ T cells sorted from blood, collected in a trial of the OX40 agonist ivuxolimab. The chain links TRBV25-1 to TRBJ1-1; D gene unclear. The CDR3 DNA follows: TGTGCCAGCAGTGAAAGAATGAGGACTGAAGCTTTCTTT. It specifies CASSERMRTEAFF.